These 2 T cell receptor beta chains share one sample of origin, sequenced in a study of shared clonotypes between healthy human individuals. The assay was immunoSEQ multiplex PCR, and TCRdb's table has in-frame clones only and misses some. The sample carries about 1,500,000 clones, roughly 96% recorded once. Sequenced sample: naive CD4+ T cells sorted from blood. Subset specified: CD45RA+ positively selected. The receptors were gathered from a man aged 30-40 years in good health.

The genes are TRBV7-9 and TRBJ2-1, with 9 positions matching TRBD2. With 8 bases clipped from V and 3 bases from J, the junction kept 8 bases outside the gene matches. From germline, CDR1 is SEHNR and CDR2 FQNEAQ (reference sequence). CDR3 length: 15 residues. The CDR3 nucleotides are TGTGCCAGCGGGCTAGCGGGGATATTCTACAATGAGCAGTTCTTC. Amino acids: CASGLAGIFYNEQFF.

The V gene is TRBV2, the J gene TRBJ2-7; D may be TRBD2 (6 bases). Germline V gives CDR1 SNHLY, CDR2 FYNNEI. The CDR3 spans 14 residues. V was cut by 7 bases and J by 7 bases, with 20 bases left in between. CDR3 sequence (DNA): TGTGCCAGCATTCCGGGACTGGGGTATGAAGAGCAGTACTTC. Encoded protein: CASIPGLGYEEQYF.